These T cell receptor beta chains were read from a single sample in a study of cytomegalovirus exposure and HLA in healthy donors. Here immunoSEQ multiplex PCR was the method, and the copy in TCRdb shows in-frame clones only, minus some. Altogether 150,000 to 200,000 clones are present, less than 90% being singletons, with the ten largest covering 9.5% to 13%. The material sequenced was PBMCs. These receptors were collected from a man aged 25-40 years in good health and CMV-seropositive. Both conserved end residues are part of each CDR3. The D gene is left open where the match is weak. The size entry is marked missing in some rows and otherwise reads once, few, many or a size class.

TRBV28	NA	TRBJ2-5	TRBD1	TGTGCCAGCAGTCCCGACAGGGCCCAAGAGACCCAGTACTTC	CASSPDRAQETQYF
TRBV15	NA	TRBJ2-7	NA	TGTGCCACCAGCCTAAGGGGCCAGTGGGACGAGCAGTACTTC	CATSLRGQWDEQYF
TRBV25-1	once	TRBJ2-1	NA	TGTGCCAGCAGTGTAACGGGAAAAGAGCAGTTCTTC	CASSVTGKEQFF
TRBV28	NA	TRBJ2-7	TRBD2	TGTGCCAGCAGTCATCGACTAGCGGGAGTAATCTACGAGCAGTACTTC	CASSHRLAGVIYEQYF
TRBV7-7	NA	TRBJ2-5	TRBD1	TGTGCCAGCAGCCCGACAGGGGTGGATGAGACCCAGTACTTC	CASSPTGVDETQYF
TRBV5-1	NA	TRBJ2-5	NA	TGCGCCAGCAGCCAGGGGCAAGAGACCCAGTACTTC	CASSQGQETQYF
TRBV5-1	NA	TRBJ1-2	TRBD1	TGCGCCAGCAGCTTTCCGGGACAGGGGTCACCAAACTATGGCTACACCTTC	CASSFPGQGSPNYGYTF
TRBV9	NA	TRBJ2-7	NA	TGTGCCAGCAGCGCTTTGGAGGGAGAGCAGTACTTC	CASSALEGEQYF
TRBV5-4	NA	TRBJ1-1	NA	TGTGCCAGCAGCTCCGCACGGACAGCAAACACTGAAGCTTTCTTT	CASSSARTANTEAFF
TRBV11-1	NA	TRBJ1-1	NA	TGTGCCAGCAGCTTCACGGACACTGAAGCTTTCTTT	CASSFTDTEAFF
TRBV28	NA	TRBJ1-2	NA	TGTGCCAGCAGTCCCTACGTCCTCCAGGGGCGGAGTGGCTACACCTTC	CASSPYVLQGRSGYTF
TRBV5-8	NA	TRBJ2-7	NA	TGTGCCAGCAGCTTGGTTCCGGGGTCCTACGAGCAGTACTTC	CASSLVPGSYEQYF
TRBV5-4	few	TRBJ2-2	TRBD2	TGTGCCAGCAGCTTGGGGCTAGCGGGCACCGGGGAGCTGTTTTTT	CASSLGLAGTGELFF
TRBV30	NA	TRBJ2-7	TRBD1	TGTGCCTGGAGGGTAGCAGGGGGCTACTACGAGCAGTACTTC	CAWRVAGGYYEQYF
TRBV6-1	NA	TRBJ1-1	TRBD1	TGTGCCAGCAGAAGCAGACAGGGCACTTACACTGAAGCTTTCTTT	CASRSRQGTYTEAFF
TRBV5-1	NA	TRBJ2-1	TRBD2	TGCGCCAGCAGCTTTGGCGGGAGCTACAATGAGCAGTTCTTC	CASSFGGSYNEQFF
TRBV30	NA	TRBJ1-1	NA	TGTGCCTGGAGTGACAGGTTGAACACTGAAGCTTTCTTT	CAWSDRLNTEAFF
TRBV7-9	NA	TRBJ2-7	TRBD2	TGTGCCAGCAGCTTAGTGGGTGGGAGGGCCGGAGGGTACGAGCAGTACTTC	CASSLVGGRAGGYEQYF
TRBV28	NA	TRBJ2-7	NA	TGTGCCAGCAGTTTGAGGGTGCGCTACGAGCAGTACTTC	CASSLRVRYEQYF
TRBV2	NA	TRBJ2-7	NA	TGTGCCAGCAGTGTTTTAGCGGAGAAGAGGGAGCAGTACTTC	CASSVLAEKREQYF
TRBV7-6	NA	TRBJ1-1	TRBD1	TGTGCCAGCAGCTTAGGGGGGACAGGCAACACTGAAGCTTTCTTT	CASSLGGTGNTEAFF
TRBV7-2	NA	TRBJ2-3	NA	TGTGCCAGCAGCCTAAACGAGCTGGATACGCAGTATTTT	CASSLNELDTQYF
TRBV9	NA	TRBJ2-5	NA	TGTGCCAGCAGCGTAGGTGGAGGAGTTCGTCAGGAGACCCAGTACTTC	CASSVGGGVRQETQYF
TRBV9	NA	TRBJ2-3	NA	TGTGCCAGCAGCGTATCCAAAGATACGCAGTATTTT	CASSVSKDTQYF